A single sample gave rise to the 9 T cell receptor beta chains below, sequenced in a study of T cells in Graves' hyperthyroidism and ophthalmopathy (dated by TCRdb to between 2019 and 2020). The library was built by means of multiplex PCR. Sequencing was performed on an Illumina HiSeq 2000. Amplification of TCR beta CDR3 regions was carried out from RNA transcripts. A first-round RT-PCR of the TCR CDR3 used the HTBI primer set with the Qiagen OneStep RT-PCR kit. TCRdb reprocessed the public reads (quality trimming at Q25 with fastp, clone calling with MiXCR) and kept in-frame beta chains. One record per CDR3 amino acid sequence lists the most common genes and DNA. For this sample there are 300,000 to 450,000 distinct CDR3 sequences; roughly 14% appear just once. The ten largest make up around 20% of the sample. Material: blood. The receptors derive from a woman under 40 with Graves' ophthalmopathy.

Many counts were recorded for this clonotype. The V call is TRBV10-3, the J call TRBJ2-1; TRBD1 aligns across 11 bases. The germline V gene encodes CDR1 ENHRY and CDR2 SYGVKD. This CDR3 contains 15 residues. J gave up 3 bases and V 10 bases, and 8 bases lay outside the gene matches. The CDR3, as DNA: TGTGCCACACTACCCGGGACAGGGGGCTACAATGAGCAGTTCTTC. As protein: CATLPGTGGYNEQFF.

The chain links TRBV5-1 to TRBJ2-5, with a tentative D call TRBD2 (5 bases). The CDR3 is 14 residues long. Deletions cut 4 bases from V and 5 bases from J, with 15 bases between. CDR1 SGHRS and CDR2 YFSETQ come from the germline V gene. CDR3 nucleotide sequence: TGCGCCAGCAGCCCCTCCCTGACGGGGGAGACCCAGTACTTC. This translates into CASSPSLTGETQYF.

The chain is built from TRBV7-9 and TRBJ1-3; no firm D call. This CDR3 comprises 15 residues. Trimming removed 0 bases at V and 0 bases at J, with 6 bases between. Germline V gene sequence: CDR1 SEHNR, CDR2 FQNEAQ (reference sequence). The CDR3 here is CASSLADGSGNTIYF. As DNA, the CDR3 is TGTGCCAGCAGCTTAGCCGACGGCTCTGGAAACACCATATATTTT. Using reference TRBV7-9 and TRBJ1-3 for the parts outside the CDR3, the full variable domain is DTGVSQNPRHKITKRGQNVTFRCDPISEHNRLYWYRQTLGQGPEFLTYFQNEAQLEKSRLLSDRFSAERPKGSFSTLEIQRTEQGDSAMYLCASSLADGSGNTIYFGEGSWLTVV.

In its sample, this clonotype was seen a few times. This sequence joins TRBV9 and TRBJ2-7; D is unresolved. CDR3 length: 15 residues. Per germline, CDR1 SGDLS and CDR2 YYNGEE. Trimming stripped 4 bases from V and 0 bases from J, with 14 bases between. Written as DNA, the CDR3 is TGTGCCAGCAGCCTAAATGTAGGGAACTCCTACGAGCAGTACTTC. Translation: CASSLNVGNSYEQYF.

This clonotype was found many times. J is TRBJ1-2 and V is TRBV28, with D unclear. The V gene lost 8 bases and the J gene lost 4 bases, with 11 bases spanning the gap. There are 12 residues in the CDR3. CDR1 and CDR2 (germline): MDHEN, SYDVKM. DNA for the CDR3: TGTGCCAGCGGGTACATTTTCTATGGCTACACCTTC. Protein: CASGYIFYGYTF.

Ten or more counts support this clonotype. The chain employs TRBV30 and TRBJ1-2; D not certain. This CDR3 spans 12 amino acids. Germline assignment: CDR1 GTSNPN and CDR2 SVGIG (reference sequence). V shed 5 bases and J shed 2 bases, with 9 bases lying between them. CDR3 loop: CAWLDGNYGYTF. As DNA, the CDR3 is TGTGCCTGGCTGGACGGGAACTATGGCTACACCTTC. Full variable domain (rest looked up from reference TRBV30 and TRBJ1-2): SQTIHQWPATLVQPVGSPLSLECTVEGTSNPNLYWYRQAAGRGLQLLFYSVGIGQISSEVPQNLSASRPQDRQFILSSKKLLLSDSGFYLCAWLDGNYGYTFGSGTRLTVV.

This clonotype was detected ten times or more. The chain couples TRBV28 to TRBJ1-1; possible D gene TRBD1, 5 bases. CDR3 length: 15 residues. With 6 bases removed from V and 5 bases from J, the gap between germline ends came to 19 bases. The germline CDR1 and CDR2 sequences are MDHEN and SYDVKM. In DNA, the CDR3 is TGTGCCAGCAGCCTCCCGGTCGCACCAGGGACTGAAGCTTTCTTT. Translation: CASSLPVAPGTEAFF.

This clonotype was picked up many times. A read error may produce the germline difference seen at one junction end. The chain combines TRBV4-1 with TRBJ1-1; TRBD1 is a possible D gene (6 bases). The CDR3 is 13 residues long. CDR1 and CDR2 (germline): MGHRA, YSYEKL. This CDR3 is CASSHQGNPEAFF. In nucleotides, the CDR3 is TGCGCCAGCAGCCACCAGGGGAACCCTGAAGCTTTCTTT.

At least ten counts were recorded for this clonotype. This sequence joins TRBV27 and TRBJ1-5; a weak D match, TRBD1 (6 bases). The CDR3 is made up of 14 amino acids. Deletions cut 3 bases from V and 7 bases from J, with 13 bases between. The germline gives CDR1 MNHEY, CDR2 SMNVEV (reference sequence). The CDR3 DNA follows: TGTGCCAGCAGTTTGATACAGGGTACCCAGCCCCAGCATTTT. Residues: CASSLIQGTQPQHF.